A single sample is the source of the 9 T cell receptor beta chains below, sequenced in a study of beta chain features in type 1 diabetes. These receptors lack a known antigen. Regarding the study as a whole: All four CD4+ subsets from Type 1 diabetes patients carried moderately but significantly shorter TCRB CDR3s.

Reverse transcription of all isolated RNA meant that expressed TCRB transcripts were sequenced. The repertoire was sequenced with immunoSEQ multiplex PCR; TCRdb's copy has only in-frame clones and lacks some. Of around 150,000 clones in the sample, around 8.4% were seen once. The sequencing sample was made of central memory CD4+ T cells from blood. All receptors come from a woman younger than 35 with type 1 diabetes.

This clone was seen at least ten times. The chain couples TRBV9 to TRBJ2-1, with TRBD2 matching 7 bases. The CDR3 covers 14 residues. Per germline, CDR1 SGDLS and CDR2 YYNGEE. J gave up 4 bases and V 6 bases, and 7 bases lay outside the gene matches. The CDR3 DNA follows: TGTGCCAGCAATCAGCGGGGCGATTACAATGAGCAGTTCTTC. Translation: CASNQRGDYNEQFF. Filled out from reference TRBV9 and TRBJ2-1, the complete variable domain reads DSGVTQTPKHLITATGQRVTLRCSPRSGDLSVYWYQQSLDQGLQFLIQYYNGEERAKGNILERFSAQQFPDLHSELNLSSLELGDSALYFCASNQRGDYNEQFFGPGTRLTVL.

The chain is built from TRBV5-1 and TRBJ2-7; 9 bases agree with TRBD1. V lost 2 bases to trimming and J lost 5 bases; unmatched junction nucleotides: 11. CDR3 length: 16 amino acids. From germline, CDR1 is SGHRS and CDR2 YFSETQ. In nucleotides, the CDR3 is TGCGCCAGCAGCTTTGGAGGGACAGGGTTCGGCAACGAGCAGTACTTC. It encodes CASSFGGTGFGNEQYF.

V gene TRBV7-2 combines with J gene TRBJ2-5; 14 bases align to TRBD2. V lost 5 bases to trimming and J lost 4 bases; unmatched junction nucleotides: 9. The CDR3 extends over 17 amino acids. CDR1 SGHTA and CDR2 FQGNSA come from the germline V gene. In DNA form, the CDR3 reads TGTGCCAGCAGCCAACGAAAGGGACTAGCGGGGGCAGAGACCCAGTACTTC. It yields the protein CASSQRKGLAGAETQYF.

The CDR3 protein is CASSVRDRGSEQYF. As DNA, the CDR3 is TGTGCCAGCAGTGTTAGGGACAGGGGGTCCGAGCAGTACTTC. The chain uses TRBV2 and TRBJ2-7, with 11 bases matching TRBD1. The CDR3 has 14 residues. Germline CDR1 is SNHLY and CDR2 is FYNNEI. After removal of 4 bases from V and 6 bases from J, the junction contained 5 bases not matched to a gene.

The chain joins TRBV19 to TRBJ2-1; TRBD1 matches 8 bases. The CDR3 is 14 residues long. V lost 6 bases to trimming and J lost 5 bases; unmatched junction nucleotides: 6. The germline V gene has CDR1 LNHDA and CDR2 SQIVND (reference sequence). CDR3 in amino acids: CASRPTDRDNEQFF. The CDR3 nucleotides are TGTGCCAGTAGACCGACGGACAGGGACAATGAGCAGTTCTTC.

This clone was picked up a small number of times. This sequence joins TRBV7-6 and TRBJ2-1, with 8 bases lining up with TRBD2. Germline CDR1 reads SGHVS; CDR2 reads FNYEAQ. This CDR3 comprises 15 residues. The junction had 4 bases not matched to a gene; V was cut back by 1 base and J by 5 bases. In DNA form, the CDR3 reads TGTGCCAGCAGCTTAGAGGCTAGCGGGCACAATGAGCAGTTCTTC. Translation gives CASSLEASGHNEQFF.

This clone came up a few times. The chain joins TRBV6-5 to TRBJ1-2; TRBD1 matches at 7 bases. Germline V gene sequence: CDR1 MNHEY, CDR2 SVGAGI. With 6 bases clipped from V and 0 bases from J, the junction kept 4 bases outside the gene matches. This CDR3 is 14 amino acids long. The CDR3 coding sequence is TGTGCCAGCAGAAACAGGGGCCCTAACTATGGCTACACCTTC. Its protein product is CASRNRGPNYGYTF.

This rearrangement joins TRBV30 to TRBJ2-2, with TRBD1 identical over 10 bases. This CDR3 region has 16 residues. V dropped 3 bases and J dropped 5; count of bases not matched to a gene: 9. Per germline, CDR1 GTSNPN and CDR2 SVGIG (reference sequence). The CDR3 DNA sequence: TGTGCCTGGAGGGGGACAGGGGCCTCTCCAACCGGGGAGCTGTTTTTT. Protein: CAWRGTGASPTGELFF.

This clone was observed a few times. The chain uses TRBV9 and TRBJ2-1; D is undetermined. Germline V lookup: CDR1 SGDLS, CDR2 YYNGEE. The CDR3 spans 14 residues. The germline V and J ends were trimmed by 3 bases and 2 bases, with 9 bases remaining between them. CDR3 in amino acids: CASSADYTYNEQFF. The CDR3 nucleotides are TGTGCCAGCAGCGCCGATTACACCTACAATGAGCAGTTCTTC.